Presented here are 28 T cell receptor beta chains from one specimen sequenced in a study of CD8+CD57+ T cells in acquired aplastic anemia. It was genomic DNA that served as the template for profiling TCR beta VDJ and CDR3. TCRdb re-called the reads with MiXCR, one entry per CDR3 protein. Of about 120,000 distinct CDR3 sequences detected, about two fifths appear once; the ten largest clones hold over 2%. All patients picked for sequencing had shown, by flow cytometry, an expansion of CD8+CD57+ cells. Sample: sorted CD4+, CD8+, or CD8+CD57+ T cells (not recorded which) from PBMCs. Receptors were obtained from a human donor with aplastic anemia.

This clonotype was recorded at least ten times. The chain links TRBV6-2 or TRBV6-3 to TRBJ2-7; D possibly corresponds to TRBD1 (5 bases). Germline CDR1 and CDR2: MNHEY and SVGEGT. The V and J ends lost 6 bases and 6 bases respectively, with 15 bases between them. The CDR3 has 13 amino acids. CDR3 in DNA: TGTGCCAGCAGCATGGCAGGGCTTCGCGAGCAGTACGTC. This codes for CASSMAGLREQYV.

Concerning this clonotype itself: The CDR3 carries no conserved terminal phenylalanine or tryptophan, so it likely arises from a read error. The rearrangement links TRBV19 to TRBJ1-1; TRBD1 might be the D (6 bases). Germline CDR1 and CDR2: LNHDA and SQIVND (reference sequence). CDR3 length: 13 amino acids. Trimming shortened V by 3 bases and J by 4 bases, and 9 bases separated the two germline ends. CDR3 in DNA: TGTGCCAGTAGTATTGACAGGAGCACTGAAGCTTTCCTT. Encoded protein: CASSIDRSTEAFL.

This clonotype has more than one count but fewer than ten. This chain connects TRBV28 to TRBJ2-3, with a possible D match to TRBD2 (5 bases). The CDR3 consists of 13 residues. V was pared by 3 bases and J by 7 bases, with 11 bases between. Germline assignment: CDR1 MDHEN and CDR2 SYDVKM. Here the CDR3 reads CASSFPGSNTQYF. The DNA of the CDR3 is TGTGCCAGCAGTTTCCCGGGATCTAATACGCAGTATTTT.

This rearrangement joins TRBV10-3 to TRBJ2-5, with 9 bases lining up with TRBD1. The CDR3 sequence is 13 residues long. Trimming removed 10 bases from V and 4 bases from J; junction bases left unmatched: 7. The germline V gene has CDR1 ENHRY and CDR2 SYGVKD. This CDR3 reads CASSGTGRETQYF. The CDR3, as DNA: TGTGCCAGCTCCGGGACAGGGAGAGAGACCCAGTACTTC.

The DNA of the CDR3 is TGTGCCAGCAGTAACTTAGCGGGGGAGGCCGAGCAGTACTTC. It is translated as CASSNLAGEAEQYF. This chain links TRBV2 with TRBJ2-7; 9 bases line up with TRBD2. The CDR3 contains 14 residues. The junction had 8 bases not matched to a gene; V was cut back by 5 bases and J by 6 bases. Per the germline V gene, CDR1 is SNHLY and CDR2 is FYNNEI.

The rearrangement joins TRBV10-3 to TRBJ1-2, with D possibly TRBD1 on 6 matching bases. This CDR3 is 14 amino acids long. The ends were cut back, 0 bases at V and 5 bases at J, with 10 bases in the middle. Germline lookup yields CDR1 ENHRY and CDR2 SYGVKD. CDR3 coding DNA: TGTGCCATCAGTGAGTCACGGGACAAGTATGGCTACACCTTC. This translates into CAISESRDKYGYTF.

In this sample, this clonotype turned up many times. This chain joins TRBV7-1 and TRBJ2-3; 11 bases align to TRBD2. TRBV7-1 is placed among ORFs of uncertain function. V was pared by 3 bases and J by 6 bases, with 17 bases of the junction left unmatched. The CDR3 extends over 19 amino acids. The CDR3 region is CASSSLSGGLAGGRDTQYF. The DNA for the CDR3 is TGTGCCAGCAGCTCCCTCAGCGGGGGGCTAGCGGGGGGTAGGGATACGCAGTATTTT.

This clonotype was recorded many times. V and J are TRBV2 and TRBJ1-2, with D possibly matching TRBD1 (5 bases). This CDR3 has 13 amino acids. The ends were cut back, 2 bases at V and 7 bases at J, with 11 bases in the middle. The germline V gene encodes CDR1 SNHLY and CDR2 FYNNEI. CDR3 residues: CASSERGGGGYTF. The CDR3 nucleotides read TGTGCCAGCAGTGAACGGGGGGGGGGTGGCTACACCTTC.

The genes are TRBV10-3 and TRBJ1-1; 7 positions match TRBD1. Germline-derived CDR1 and CDR2 are ENHRY and SYGVKD. The CDR3 has 13 residues. Unmatched junction bases numbered 6, after V lost 5 bases and J lost 6 bases. CDR3 sequence reads: CAISKYRGSEAFF. The CDR3 DNA sequence: TGTGCCATCAGTAAATACAGGGGATCTGAAGCTTTCTTT.

This clonotype was seen only a few times. The gene calls are TRBV7-2 and TRBJ1-2, with 7 bases fitting TRBD1. This CDR3 spans 15 amino acids. Germline V gives CDR1 SGHTA, CDR2 FQGNSA. V dropped 2 bases and J dropped 7; count of bases not matched to a gene: 10. The CDR3 DNA reads TGTGCCAGCAGCTTATTTTCGACAGGGACGCTTGGCTACACCTTC. Translated, it gives CASSLFSTGTLGYTF.

In regard to this clonotype: The junction departs from germline at one end; a sequencing error may be responsible. This chain connects TRBV2 to TRBJ2-1, with D maybe TRBD1 (6 bases). Germline CDR1 is SNHLY and CDR2 is FYNNEI. The CDR3 has 10 residues. The CDR3: CASRGNRVAF. Written as DNA, the CDR3 is TGTGCCAGCAGAGGGAACAGGGTAGCATTC.

Notes on this clonotype: A junction end diverges from the germline sequence, so it may reflect a read error. The chain links TRBV7-9 to TRBJ2-1; 8 bases fit TRBD2. Germline V gene lookup returns CDR1 SEHNR and CDR2 FQNEAQ (reference sequence). The CDR3 sequence is 12 residues long. The CDR3 nucleotides read TGTGCCAGCAGCTCCTCGGGGGGGCCTTGGGTCTTC. This codes for CASSSSGGPWVF.

This clonotype was observed many times. The chain links TRBV6-5 to TRBJ1-2, with 10 bases identical to TRBD1. V was pared by 0 bases and J by 7 bases, with 8 bases of the junction left unmatched. CDR1 MNHEY and CDR2 SVGAGI come from the germline V gene. The CDR3 has 16 residues. CDR3 loop: CASSYSADRGGGGYTF. CDR3 DNA sequence: TGTGCCAGCAGTTACTCCGCGGACAGGGGGGGAGGTGGCTACACCTTC.

The chain combines TRBV5-1 with TRBJ2-2; 9 bases align to TRBD1. After removal of 1 base from V and 6 bases from J, the junction contained 7 bases not matched to a gene. This CDR3 region has 16 residues. The germline gives CDR1 SGHRS, CDR2 YFSETQ. CDR3 sequence: CASSLRGQGNAGELFF. The CDR3 nucleotides read TGCGCCAGCAGCTTGAGGGGACAGGGCAACGCCGGGGAGCTGTTTTTT.

This clonotype was observed many times. The rearrangement joins TRBV5-1 to TRBJ2-3, with 10 nucleotides matching TRBD2. CDR1 and CDR2 from the germline V gene are SGHRS and YFSETQ. The CDR3 contains 15 residues. V was pared by 0 bases and J by 3 bases, with 1 base of the junction left unmatched. The CDR3 is CASSLELAGTDTQYF. CDR3 coding DNA: TGCGCCAGCAGCTTGGAACTAGCGGGGACAGATACGCAGTATTTT.

The rearrangement links TRBV2 to TRBJ2-5; 9 bases match TRBD1. The germline CDR1 and CDR2 sequences are SNHLY and FYNNEI. Trimming removed 5 bases from V and 3 bases from J; junction bases left unmatched: 4. This CDR3 spans 14 amino acids. The CDR3 reads CASSSWTGEETQYF. The CDR3 DNA is TGTGCCAGCAGTAGTTGGACAGGGGAAGAGACCCAGTACTTC.

The DNA of the CDR3 is TGTGCCAGCAGTGGGCCCAGGGGGTTCTATAATTCACCCCTCCACTTT. The encoded protein is CASSGPRGFYNSPLHF. The chain joins TRBV28 to TRBJ1-6, with 7 bases that match TRBD1. V was clipped by 5 bases and J by 3 bases; unmatched bases: 7. The CDR3 has 16 residues. The germline gives CDR1 MDHEN, CDR2 SYDVKM.

In this sample, this clonotype turned up many times. The chain carries TRBV19 and TRBJ1-5; D is undetermined. The germline V and J ends were trimmed by 1 base and 5 bases, with 6 bases remaining between them. Germline V CDR1 and CDR2: LNHDA, SQIVND (reference sequence). The CDR3 is made up of 13 amino acids. CDR3: CASSIGADQPQHF. The CDR3 DNA is TGTGCCAGTAGTATAGGAGCGGATCAGCCCCAGCATTTT.

Remarks on this clonotype: A much bigger clone sits one base away, suggesting this may be a read error. The CDR3 nucleotides are TGTGCCAGCAGCTTGACAGGGGCCCCAGCTCTCTTT. The encoded protein is CASSLTGAPALF. The chain carries TRBV5-6 and TRBJ1-1, with 7 bases fitting TRBD1. The CDR3 has 12 residues. Germline values: CDR1 SGHDT, CDR2 YYEEEE.

The CDR3 reads CASSVGVANTEAFF. CDR3 nucleotides: TGTGCCAGCTCAGTAGGGGTGGCGAACACTGAAGCTTTCTTT. The chain uses TRBV18 and TRBJ1-1, with D maybe TRBD1 (5 bases). Trimming left V 5 bases short and J 1 base short, with 11 bases between. Germline V CDR1 and CDR2: KGHSH, LQKENI. The CDR3 covers 14 residues. The whole variable domain, filled in from reference TRBV18 and TRBJ1-1, reads NAGVMQNPRHLVRRRGQEARLRCSPMKGHSHVYWYRQLPEEGLKFMVYLQKENIIDESGMPKERFSAEFPKEGPSILRIQQVVRGDSAAYFCASSVGVANTEAFFGQGTRLTVV.

This clonotype was observed a single time. This chain uses TRBV25-1 with TRBJ1-2, with 7 bases matching TRBD1. Per the germline V gene, CDR1 is MGHDK and CDR2 is SYGVNS. CDR3 length equals 14 residues. V trimming: 4 bases; J trimming: 2 bases; junction bases outside the gene matches: 4. As DNA, the CDR3 is TGTGCCAGCAGTGGGGCAGGGGGGAACTATGGCTACACCTTC. It specifies CASSGAGGNYGYTF.

This clonotype has a count of ten or more. V and J are TRBV7-8 and TRBJ1-6; TRBD1 matches 9 bases. The germline CDR1 and CDR2 sequences are SGHVS and FQNEAQ. V trimming: 5 bases; J trimming: 9 bases; junction bases outside the gene matches: 8. The CDR3 consists of 15 residues. In DNA form, the CDR3 reads TGTGCCAGCAGCCGTCGGACAGGGGTTGTTTCACCCCTCCACTTT. Its translation is CASSRRTGVVSPLHF.

The J gene is TRBJ2-2, the V gene TRBV29-1, with D perhaps being TRBD1 or TRBD2 (7 bases each). The V end lost 3 bases, the J end lost 4 bases, and 9 bases lay between the germline ends. The CDR3 consists of 13 residues. Germline CDR1 SQVTM, CDR2 ANQGSEA. The CDR3 region has the DNA TGCAGCGTTGACAGGGGGGGCACCGGGGAGCTGTTTTTT. This translates into CSVDRGGTGELFF.

In this sample, this clonotype turned up many times. J is TRBJ1-6 and V is TRBV5-6, with D maybe TRBD1 (6 bases). Trimming left V 2 bases short and J 13 bases short, with 19 bases between. Germline CDR1 is SGHDT and CDR2 is YYEEEE. CDR3 length equals 15 residues. The CDR3: CASSFRGRHRAPLHF. CDR3 sequence (DNA): TGTGCCAGCAGCTTTCGGGGTAGGCACAGGGCTCCCCTCCACTTT.

This chain uses TRBV9 with TRBJ2-3; TRBD2 might be the D (7 bases). Trimming removed 2 bases from V and 6 bases from J, with 16 bases in between. The CDR3 extends over 15 amino acids. The germline V gene encodes CDR1 SGDLS and CDR2 YYNGEE. In DNA, the CDR3 is TGTGCCAGCAGCGTCCTACATGGGGGGGCGGATACGCAGTATTTT. This sequence encodes CASSVLHGGADTQYF.

This clonotype was seen only a few times. This chain connects TRBV11-1 to TRBJ2-3; 11 bases match TRBD1. The CDR3 sequence is 17 residues long. CDR1 SGHAT and CDR2 FQDESV come from the germline V gene (reference sequence). The trim removed 5 bases at V and 2 bases at J, leaving 9 bases unmatched. The CDR3 protein is CASSPAGQGVYTDTQYF. The CDR3 nucleotides read TGTGCCAGCAGCCCCGCGGGACAGGGGGTATACACAGATACGCAGTATTTT.

This clonotype showed up just a few times. This could be a read error, since a much larger clone is one nucleotide away. This chain uses TRBV9 with TRBJ2-2, with TRBD2 as a possible D gene (5 bases). This CDR3 contains 15 residues. Germline V lookup: CDR1 SGDLS, CDR2 YYNGEE. The CDR3 coding sequence is TGTGCCAGCGGCGTAGAGGGAGTGAACAGCGGGGAGCTGTTTTTT. This translates into CASGVEGVNSGELFF.

This clonotype was detected many times. The chain uses TRBV9 and TRBJ2-1; the D call may be TRBD1 or TRBD2 (7 bases each). In germline, CDR1 is SGDLS, CDR2 YYNGEE. This CDR3 spans 14 amino acids. The germline V and J ends were trimmed by 4 bases and 8 bases, with 16 bases remaining between them. The CDR3 DNA reads TGTGCCAGCAGCTTTAGGGGAGGGGGCGATGAGCAGTTCTTC. Translation gives CASSFRGGGDEQFF.